This entry lists 22 T cell receptor beta chains sequenced from one sample in a study of T cell responses to AZD1222 COVID-19 vaccine. Data came from immunoSEQ multiplex PCR; TCRdb stores just in-frame clones and leaves some out. The top ten hold about 1.5% of the sample, which has more than 100,000 clones, around 91% seen once. The sequences come from peripheral blood, collected on day 0 of AZD1222 vaccination. These receptors were taken from an adult in good health.

The gene calls are TRBV2 and TRBJ2-7, with TRBD2 identical over 9 bases. The CDR3 is 13 amino acids. Germline loops: CDR1 SNHLY, CDR2 FYNNEI. With V trimmed by 10 bases and J by 0 bases, 4 bases remained unmatched. The CDR3 DNA is TGTGCCACCCGCGGGGGGGACTCCTACGAGCAGTACTTC. Translation gives CATRGGDSYEQYF.

The rearrangement uses TRBV29-1 and TRBJ1-1; TRBD1 is a possible D gene (5 bases). The V and J ends lost 1 base and 3 bases respectively, with 15 bases between them. The CDR3 consists of 15 residues. CDR1 and CDR2 (germline): SQVTM, ANQGSEA. DNA of the CDR3: TGCAGCGTTGAAGGGGGACCTCCGAGGGACACTGAAGCTTTCTTT. This translates into CSVEGGPPRDTEAFF.

This clone showed up just once. The chain recombines TRBV2 with TRBJ2-3, with 9 bases that match TRBD2. The V gene end was trimmed by 5 bases and the J gene end by 4 bases; junction bases not matched to a gene: 4. The CDR3 length is 14 residues. Germline V gene sequence: CDR1 SNHLY, CDR2 FYNNEI. The DNA for the CDR3 is TGTGCCAGCAGTCGTAGCGGGGGATCAGATACGCAGTATTTT. Residues: CASSRSGGSDTQYF.

The gene calls are TRBV7-6 and TRBJ2-7, with TRBD1 matching 7 bases. Germline-derived CDR1 and CDR2 are SGHVS and FNYEAQ. This CDR3 contains 15 residues. The ends lost 1 base at V and 4 bases at J; junction bases unmatched: 7. The chain's CDR3 is CASSLDLGQVYEQYV. The CDR3 DNA follows: TGTGCCAGCAGCTTAGACTTAGGACAGGTATACGAGCAGTACGTC.

The chain links TRBV7-3 to TRBJ1-1; TRBD1 aligns across 8 bases. Germline V gene lookup returns CDR1 SGHTA and CDR2 FQGTGA. J lost 3 bases, V lost 5 bases, and 11 bases had no gene match. The CDR3 is made up of 16 amino acids. The CDR3 here is CASSERWAGGHTEAFF. The CDR3 nucleotides are TGTGCCAGCAGCGAGAGGTGGGCAGGGGGCCACACTGAAGCTTTCTTT.

Here the CDR3 reads CASSQDVVGEAFF. For the CDR3, the DNA is TGTGCCAGCAGCCAAGATGTAGTTGGTGAAGCTTTCTTT. This chain joins TRBV4-2 and TRBJ1-1, with D unclear. Trimming left V 0 bases short and J 7 bases short, with 9 bases between. The CDR3 is 13 residues long. Germline values: CDR1 LGHNA, CDR2 YNFKEQ.

The chain is built from TRBV6-1 and TRBJ2-1, with 7 positions matching TRBD1. The J segment lost 2 bases and the V segment lost 2 bases, leaving 6 bases of the junction unmatched. The germline gives CDR1 MNHNS, CDR2 SASEGT. There are 16 residues in the CDR3. The CDR3 nucleotides are TGTGCCAGCAGTGAATACGGGCAGGGGGCCTACAATGAGCAGTTCTTC. Residues: CASSEYGQGAYNEQFF.

The chain has TRBV15 and TRBJ1-1, with 7 bases aligning to TRBD1. This CDR3 has 17 amino acids. Germline CDR1 is LNHNV and CDR2 is YYDKDF (reference sequence). With V trimmed by 2 bases and J by 7 bases, 16 bases remained unmatched. The CDR3 nucleotides read TGTGCCACCAGCAGATACGGACAGGCGCACCGGACGGGTGAAGCTTTCTTT. This gives the protein CATSRYGQAHRTGEAFF.

This clone appeared a single time. The chain joins TRBV7-6 to TRBJ1-1; weak D call: TRBD1 (5 bases). V dropped 2 bases and J dropped 6 bases, with 16 bases sitting between them. The CDR3 has 15 residues. Germline CDR1 is SGHVS and CDR2 is FNYEAQ. This chain's CDR3 is CASSLSRAGLAEAFF. Written as DNA, the CDR3 is TGTGCCAGCAGCTTATCTAGGGCAGGGTTGGCTGAAGCTTTCTTT.

The chain has TRBV5-1 and TRBJ1-1; D is unresolved. Germline CDR1 and CDR2: SGHRS and YFSETQ. Trimming stripped 4 bases from V and 3 bases from J, with 10 bases between. This CDR3 is 13 amino acids long. The CDR3 DNA reads as TGCGCCAGCAGCATCCAGGAGGACACTGAAGCTTTCTTT. Translating gives CASSIQEDTEAFF.

V and J are TRBV19 and TRBJ2-3; no definite D call. This CDR3 is built from 14 residues. From germline, CDR1 is LNHDA and CDR2 SQIVND (reference sequence). Trimming cost V 9 bases and J 4 bases, with 17 bases left between them. CDR3 nucleotide sequence: TGTGCCAGCTTGGCGGAATGGGGTTCAGATACGCAGTATTTT. Translating it yields CASLAEWGSDTQYF.

The chain couples TRBV20-1 to TRBJ1-2; D is ambiguous. The germline V gene has CDR1 DFQATT and CDR2 SNEGSKA (reference sequence). V lost 4 bases and J lost 8, with 11 bases in between. This CDR3 region has 11 residues. CDR3: CSATTAYGYTF. The DNA of the CDR3 is TGCAGTGCTACCACCGCATACGGCTACACCTTC.

The gene calls are TRBV7-9 and TRBJ2-3; maybe TRBD2 (5 bases). V shed 1 base and J shed 7 bases, with 12 bases lying between them. CDR1 is SEHNR and CDR2 is FQNEAQ in the germline V gene (reference sequence). There are 14 residues in the CDR3. In DNA, the CDR3 is TGTGCCAGCAGCTTAGGGGGAGTTCGCTATACGCAGTATTTT. Its translation is CASSLGGVRYTQYF.

This chain links TRBV12-3 or TRBV12-4 with TRBJ2-3; the D gene is possibly TRBD1 (5 bases). The V end lost 8 bases, the J end lost 0 bases, and 9 bases lay between the germline ends. The CDR3 runs 13 residues. CDR3 residues: CASVGPSTDTQYF. The DNA of the CDR3 is TGTGCCAGCGTGGGGCCTAGCACAGATACGCAGTATTTT.

The V gene is TRBV7-2, the J gene TRBJ2-7, with 7 bases matching TRBD2. Germline CDR1 reads SGHTA; CDR2 reads FQGNSA. After removal of 3 bases from V and 1 base from J, the junction contained 3 bases not matched to a gene. The CDR3 has 14 residues. The CDR3 nucleotides are TGTGCCAGCAGCTTGGATAGCGGGTCCTACGAGCAGTACTTC. Translating gives CASSLDSGSYEQYF.

The chain is built from TRBV11-3 and TRBJ2-1, with 7 nucleotides matching TRBD1. The CDR3 runs 15 residues. J was trimmed by 3 bases and V by 5 bases; bases with no gene match: 7. CDR1 is SGHNT and CDR2 is YENEEA in the germline V gene. The CDR3 DNA follows: TGTGCCAGCAGCCCGACCGGGACAGTCTACAATGAGCAGTTCTTC. This codes for CASSPTGTVYNEQFF.

The chain links TRBV12-3 or TRBV12-4 to TRBJ2-7; possibly TRBD2 for D (5 bases). Trimming took off 1 base at V and 7 bases at J, with 11 bases between the two ends. The CDR3 is made up of 13 amino acids. CDR3 in DNA: TGTGCCAGCAGTTTAGGGCGCGGCGGGGAGCAGTACTTC. Translated, it gives CASSLGRGGEQYF.

The chain links TRBV9 to TRBJ2-1; 7 nucleotides agree with TRBD2. J lost 9 bases, V lost 4 bases, and 13 bases had no gene match. This CDR3 contains 15 residues. Germline values: CDR1 SGDLS, CDR2 YYNGEE. Written as DNA, the CDR3 is TGTGCCAGCAGCTTAACCACGGGACTAAATCCTGAGCAGTTCTTC. It translates to CASSLTTGLNPEQFF. Full variable domain (outside the CDR3, taken from reference TRBV9 and TRBJ2-1): DSGVTQTPKHLITATGQRVTLRCSPRSGDLSVYWYQQSLDQGLQFLIQYYNGEERAKGNILERFSAQQFPDLHSELNLSSLELGDSALYFCASSLTTGLNPEQFFGPGTRLTVL.

This sequence joins TRBV30 and TRBJ1-1; D is unclear. Looked up from germline, CDR1 is GTSNPN and CDR2 is SVGIG (reference sequence). The V and J ends lost 0 bases and 0 bases respectively, with 5 bases between them. CDR3 length: 13 residues. The chain's CDR3 is CAWSVSVNTEAFF. CDR3 DNA sequence: TGTGCCTGGAGTGTGAGCGTGAACACTGAAGCTTTCTTT.

The chain couples TRBV19 to TRBJ2-3; TRBD1 matches at 8 bases. Germline V gene sequence: CDR1 LNHDA, CDR2 SQIVND (reference sequence). Trimming at V came to 4 bases and at J to 6 bases, leaving 12 bases not matched to a gene. CDR3 length equals 16 residues. CDR3 amino acids: CASSTPPGGFSDTQYF. DNA of the CDR3: TGTGCCAGTAGTACCCCACCAGGGGGCTTCTCCGATACGCAGTATTTT.

This chain connects TRBV4-3 to TRBJ1-3; D is perhaps TRBD1 (6 bases). CDR1 LGHNA and CDR2 YSLEER come from the germline V gene. The V and J ends lost 0 bases and 0 bases respectively, with 15 bases between them. There are 18 residues in the CDR3. This CDR3 is CASSQEAPGAASGNTIYF. As DNA, the CDR3 is TGCGCCAGCAGCCAAGAAGCTCCGGGGGCTGCCTCTGGAAACACCATATATTTT.

This clone was observed a single time. The chain uses TRBV7-2 and TRBJ1-6; 9 nucleotides agree with TRBD1. Per the germline V gene, CDR1 is SGHTA and CDR2 is FQGNSA. Losses at the gene ends were 6 bases for V and 7 bases for J; bases not matched to a gene: 7. The CDR3 totals 15 residues. CDR3 DNA sequence: TGTGCCAGCAGAAAAGGGGACAGGGAAAATTCACCCCTCCACTTT. Translation gives CASRKGDRENSPLHF.